These 14 T cell receptor beta chains were all obtained from the same sample, sequenced in a study of cytomegalovirus exposure and HLA in healthy donors. Both 60 Vbeta primers and 13 Jbeta primers went into the PCR. The method was immunoSEQ multiplex PCR; TCRdb's version includes in-frame clones alone and lacks a portion of them. Of around 140,000 clones in the sample, about 76% were seen once. The material sequenced was PBMCs. The receptors here all came from a woman between 40 and 55 years old in good health and CMV-seronegative.

The chain combines TRBV10-1 with TRBJ2-3, with 11 bases aligning to TRBD2. The V gene end was trimmed by 1 base and the J gene end by 5 bases; junction bases not matched to a gene: 5. There are 16 residues in the CDR3. Germline CDR1 reads WNHNN; CDR2 reads SYGVQD (reference sequence). CDR3 region: CASSEWLAGGKDTQYF. In DNA form, the CDR3 reads TGCGCCAGCAGTGAGTGGCTAGCGGGGGGAAAAGATACGCAGTATTTT.

The chain couples TRBV2 to TRBJ1-2, with D possibly TRBD1 on 5 matching bases. CDR1 is SNHLY and CDR2 is FYNNEI in the germline V gene. Trimming removed 2 bases at V and 8 bases at J, with 18 bases between. This CDR3 spans 15 amino acids. The DNA for the CDR3 is TGTGCCAGCAGTGAAAATGCGGGGCCCCTCGGGGGCTACACCTTC. Residues: CASSENAGPLGGYTF.

The chain joins TRBV11-2 to TRBJ1-4; D possibly corresponds to TRBD1 (5 bases). V lost 0 bases and J 7 bases, leaving 6 bases between the germline ends. This CDR3 is built from 13 residues. Per the germline V gene, CDR1 is SGHAT and CDR2 is FQNNGV. CDR3 amino acids: CASSLEQGEKLFF. In DNA, the CDR3 is TGTGCCAGCAGCTTAGAGCAGGGTGAAAAACTGTTTTTT. The full variable domain, completed using reference TRBV11-2 and TRBJ1-4, is EAGVAQSPRYKIIEKRQSVAFWCNPISGHATLYWYQQILGQGPKLLIQFQNNGVVDDSQLPKDRFSAERLKGVDSTLKIQPAKLEDSAVYLCASSLEQGEKLFFGSGTQLSVL.

This clone turned up a few times. The rearrangement uses TRBV11-2 and TRBJ1-1; 8 bases are shared with TRBD1. This CDR3 spans 16 amino acids. Looked up from germline, CDR1 is SGHAT and CDR2 is FQNNGV. Trimming took 2 bases from V and 0 from J; bases not matched to a gene: 5. The CDR3 DNA is TGTGCCAGCAGCTTACAGTCAGGGGGCATGAACACTGAAGCTTTCTTT. Its protein product is CASSLQSGGMNTEAFF.

Points on this clone: One end of the junction is discordant with germline, which a read error may explain. The chain uses TRBV25-1 and TRBJ1-3; 9 bases fit TRBD1. From germline, CDR1 is MGHDK and CDR2 SYGVNS. The CDR3 spans 15 residues. CDR3 sequence (DNA): TGTGCCAGCAGTAATACAGGGGGCTCTAGAAACACCATATATTTT. Translating gives CASSNTGGSRNTIYF.

This clone was detected a few times. The chain couples TRBV9 to TRBJ1-2; 8 nucleotides line up with TRBD1. V lost 1 base, J lost 4 bases, and 9 bases stayed unmatched. The CDR3 extends over 16 amino acids. CDR1 and CDR2 (germline): SGDLS, YYNGEE. In DNA, the CDR3 is TGTGCCAGCAGCGTATCGGGGGACAGGCTCTTCTATGGCTACACCTTC. As protein: CASSVSGDRLFYGYTF.

The J gene is TRBJ1-4, the V gene TRBV28; TRBD1 matches 8 bases. The CDR3 is made up of 13 amino acids. Trimming took 4 bases from V and 8 from J; bases not matched to a gene: 3. Germline V gives CDR1 MDHEN, CDR2 SYDVKM. Here the CDR3 DNA reads TGTGCCAGCAGTTCGAACAGGGGGGAAAAACTGTTTTTT. Residues: CASSSNRGEKLFF.

The J gene is TRBJ1-6, the V gene TRBV4-1, with 9 bases that match TRBD1. In germline, CDR1 is MGHRA, CDR2 YSYEKL. V shed 0 bases, J shed 5 bases, and the junction held 11 bases outside the gene matches. The CDR3 loop spans 19 amino acids. The CDR3 loop reads CASSQDGTGTRTDNSPLHF. The CDR3 nucleotides are TGCGCCAGCAGCCAAGACGGGACAGGGACGCGTACAGATAATTCACCCCTCCACTTT.

The chain recombines TRBV19 with TRBJ2-7, with D uncertain. The germline V and J ends were trimmed by 10 bases and 3 bases, with 10 bases remaining between them. Germline V gene lookup returns CDR1 LNHDA and CDR2 SQIVND (reference sequence). The CDR3 covers 11 residues. CDR3 DNA: TGTGCCACCCGGCACTACTACGAGCAGTACTTC. This gives the protein CATRHYYEQYF.

This chain uses TRBV2 with TRBJ1-1, with D maybe TRBD1 (5 bases). V was trimmed by 2 bases and J by 3 bases, leaving 10 bases between them. The germline V gene has CDR1 SNHLY and CDR2 FYNNEI. The CDR3 runs 14 residues. Here the CDR3 reads CASSELGGDTEAFF. The CDR3 DNA reads as TGTGCCAGCAGTGAATTGGGGGGGGACACTGAAGCTTTCTTT.

The rearrangement uses TRBV5-6 and TRBJ2-5; D is undetermined. Germline V gene sequence: CDR1 SGHDT, CDR2 YYEEEE. CDR3 length: 14 amino acids. V lost 4 bases and J lost 2, with 12 bases in between. The DNA for the CDR3 is TGTGCCAGCAGCATTCGACTGTCTCAAGAGACCCAGTACTTC. Protein sequence: CASSIRLSQETQYF.

This clone has a handful of counts. One end of the junction fails to match germline, which may point to a read error. The rearrangement links TRBV7-6 to TRBJ2-2; no firm D call. In germline, CDR1 is SGHVS, CDR2 FNYEAQ. The CDR3 spans 14 residues. CDR3 region: CASSNSEATRELFF. As DNA, the CDR3 is TGTGCCAGCAGCAACTCTGAGGCCACCCGGGAGCTGTTTTTT.

This clone was recorded a few times. CDR3 residues: CASSYPRGNTEAFF. The CDR3 DNA follows: TGTGCCAGCAGCTACCCGAGAGGTAACACTGAAGCTTTCTTT. This chain links TRBV7-9 with TRBJ1-1; D is undetermined. Trimming removed 4 bases from V and 2 bases from J, with 11 bases in between. The germline V gene has CDR1 SEHNR and CDR2 FQNEAQ (reference sequence). The CDR3 loop spans 14 amino acids.

The rearrangement links TRBV4-1 to TRBJ2-2; maybe TRBD1 (6 bases). Deletions cut 3 bases from V and 4 bases from J, with 15 bases between. Germline V gene data show CDR1 as MGHRA and CDR2 as YSYEKL. This CDR3 region has 16 residues. The CDR3 sequence: CASSHWTVSSTGELFF. The CDR3 DNA follows: TGCGCCAGCAGCCACTGGACAGTCTCGAGCACCGGGGAGCTGTTTTTT.